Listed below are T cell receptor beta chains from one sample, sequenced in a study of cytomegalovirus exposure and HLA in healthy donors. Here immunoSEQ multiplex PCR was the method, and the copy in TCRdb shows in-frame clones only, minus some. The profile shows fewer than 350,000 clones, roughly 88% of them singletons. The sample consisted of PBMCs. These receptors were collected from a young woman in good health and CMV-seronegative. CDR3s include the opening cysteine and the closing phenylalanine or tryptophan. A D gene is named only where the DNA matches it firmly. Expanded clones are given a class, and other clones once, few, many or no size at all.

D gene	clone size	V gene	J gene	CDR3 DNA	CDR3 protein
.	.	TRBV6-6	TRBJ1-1	TGTGCCAGCAGCCCTCCCAGGGACACTGAAGCTTTCTTT	CASSPPRDTEAFF
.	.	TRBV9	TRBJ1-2	TGTGCCAGCAGCACTCCGGGACTCCCTTATGGCTACACCTTC	CASSTPGLPYGYTF
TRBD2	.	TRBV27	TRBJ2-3	TGTGCCAGCAGGACTAGCGGGCGGGCAGATACGCAGTATTTT	CASRTSGRADTQYF
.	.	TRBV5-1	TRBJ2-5	TGCGCCAGCAGCTCGCCTCGAGGGGGGGCAGAGACCCAGTACTTC	CASSSPRGGAETQYF
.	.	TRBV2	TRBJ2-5	TGTGCCAGCAGTGAAGGGGCTAGCAGCCTCCTGAGGCAAGAGACCCAGTACTTC	CASSEGASSLLRQETQYF
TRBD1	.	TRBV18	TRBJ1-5	TGTGCCAGCTCACCCGGGACAGGGGCGATTCAGCCCCAGCATTTT	CASSPGTGAIQPQHF
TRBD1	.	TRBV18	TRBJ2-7	TGTGCCAGCTCTCGACAGGGAACCTTGTACGAGCAGTACTTC	CASSRQGTLYEQYF
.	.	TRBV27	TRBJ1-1	TGTGCCAGCAGTCCGGGACAGAACACTGAAGCTTTCTTT	CASSPGQNTEAFF
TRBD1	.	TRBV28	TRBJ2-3	TGTGCCAGCAGTGGTCCGGGACAGGGGAAGAAAGATTGGAGGGATACGCAGTATTTT	CASSGPGQGKKDWRDTQYF
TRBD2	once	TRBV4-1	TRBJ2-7	TGCGCCAGCAGCGCGGGACTAGCGGGTAACTACGAGCAGTACTTC	CASSAGLAGNYEQYF
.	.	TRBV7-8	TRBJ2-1	TGTGCCAGCAGCGCCTACACTAGTTTCAATGAGCAGTTCTTC	CASSAYTSFNEQFF
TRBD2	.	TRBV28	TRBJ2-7	TGTGCCAGCAGTTACAGTCTAGCGGGTGGCGAGCAGTACTTC	CASSYSLAGGEQYF
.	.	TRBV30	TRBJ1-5	TGTGCCTGGAGCACTACGCCGGGACGGGGGCAGCCCCAGCATTTT	CAWSTTPGRGQPQHF
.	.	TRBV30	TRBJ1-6	TGTGCCTGTCTGGGGCTTGGGGCAGGCAATTCACCCCTCCACTTT	CACLGLGAGNSPLHF
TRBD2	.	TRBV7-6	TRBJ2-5	TGTGCCAGCAGCGGACTAGCGGGAGACCAAGAGACCCAGTACTTC	CASSGLAGDQETQYF
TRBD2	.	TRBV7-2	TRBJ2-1	TGTGCCAGCAGCAAGGGACTAGCGGGGGGCAATGAGCAGTTCTTC	CASSKGLAGGNEQFF
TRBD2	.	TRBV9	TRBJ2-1	TGTGCCAGCAGCGTAGTTGCGGGAGTGAGCAATGAGCAGTTCTTC	CASSVVAGVSNEQFF
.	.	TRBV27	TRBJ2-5	TGTGCCAGCAGGGTTTCGTCGGGTTTCGCAGAGACCCAGTACTTC	CASRVSSGFAETQYF
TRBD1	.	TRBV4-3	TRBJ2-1	TGCGCCAGCAGCCATGAAAGACAGGGAGCGGATGAGCAGTTCTTC	CASSHERQGADEQFF
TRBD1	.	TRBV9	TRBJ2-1	TGTGCCAGCAGCGTAGGGCACAGGGGGTCCTACAATGAGCAGTTCTTC	CASSVGHRGSYNEQFF
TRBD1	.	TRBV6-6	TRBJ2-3	TGTGCCAGCAGTTCCCTCAGGGGGGATACGCAGTATTTT	CASSSLRGDTQYF
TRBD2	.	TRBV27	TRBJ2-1	TGTGCCAGTTTGAGACTAGCGGGAGAAGTTGACAATGAGCAGTTCTTC	CASLRLAGEVDNEQFF
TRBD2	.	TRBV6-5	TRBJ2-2	TGTGCCAGCAGCCAACTAGCGGCGAACACCGGGGAGCTGTTTTTT	CASSQLAANTGELFF
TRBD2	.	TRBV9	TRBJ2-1	TGTGCCAGCAGCCACGGACTAGCGGGAGTTTCAAGCTACAATGAGCAGTTCTTC	CASSHGLAGVSSYNEQFF
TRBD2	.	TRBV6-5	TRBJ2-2	TGTGCCAGCAGTAGCGGGACTAGCGGCACCGGGGAGCTGTTTTTT	CASSSGTSGTGELFF
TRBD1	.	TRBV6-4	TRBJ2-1	TGTGCCAGTTCGACGGGACAGGAAAGCAATGAGCAGTTCTTC	CASSTGQESNEQFF
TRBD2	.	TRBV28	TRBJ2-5	TGTGCCAGCAGTTTGGGACTAGCGGGTGAGGCCCAGTACTTC	CASSLGLAGEAQYF
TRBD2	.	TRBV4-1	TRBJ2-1	TGCGCCAGCAGCCAAGCTTCCCCTAGCGGGAGTGGGGATGAGCAGTTCTTC	CASSQASPSGSGDEQFF
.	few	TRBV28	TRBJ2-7	TGTGCCAGCAGTCCCACGACAGGCGAGAGTCGTTACGAGCAGTACTTC	CASSPTTGESRYEQYF
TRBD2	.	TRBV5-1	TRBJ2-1	TGCGCCAGCAGCTGGTTAGCGGGAGCCAGTTACAATGAGCAGTTCTTC	CASSWLAGASYNEQFF
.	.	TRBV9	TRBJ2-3	TGTGCCAGCAGCATCAACGCGGGGGATACGCAGTATTTT	CASSINAGDTQYF
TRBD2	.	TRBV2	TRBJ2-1	TGTGCCAGCACCCTTGAGGCGGGAGGGGGTCAGTTCTTC	CASTLEAGGGQFF
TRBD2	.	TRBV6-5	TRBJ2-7	TGTGCCAGCAGTTACACTAGCGGTTCCTCCTACGAGCAGTACTTC	CASSYTSGSSYEQYF
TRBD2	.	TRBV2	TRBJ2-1	TGTGCCAGCGGGTATTTGCGGGAGGGCCTCTACAATGAGCAGTTCTTC	CASGYLREGLYNEQFF
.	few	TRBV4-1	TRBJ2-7	TGCGCCAGCAGCCCCGGACAGATTACTACCCACGAGCAGTACTTC	CASSPGQITTHEQYF
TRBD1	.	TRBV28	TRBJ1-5	TGTGCCAGCAGGTTCGGGACAGCTAGCAATCAGCCCCAGCATTTT	CASRFGTASNQPQHF
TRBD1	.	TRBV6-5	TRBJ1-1	TGTGCCAGCAGTAGGGGGCCGCGGACTGAAGCTTTCTTT	CASSRGPRTEAFF
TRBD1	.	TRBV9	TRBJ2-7	TGTGCCAGCAGCGGGGGACAGGGGTCCTACGAGCAGTACTTC	CASSGGQGSYEQYF
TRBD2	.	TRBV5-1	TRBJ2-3	TGCGCCAGCAGCTTGGCTCTAGCGGCTGGCACAGATACGCAGTATTTT	CASSLALAAGTDTQYF
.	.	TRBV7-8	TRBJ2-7	TGTGCCAGCAGCCCTGAGGGGGATTACGAGCAGTACTTC	CASSPEGDYEQYF